A selection of T cell receptor beta chains follows, all from one sample in a study of stem cell transplantation in POMP-related autoinflammatory disease. Sequencing was performed with immunoSEQ multiplex PCR; in TCRdb, only in-frame clones are kept and a portion is missing. The sample consists of tens of thousands of clones, about nine tenths of them appearing once. The sample in question was CD4+ T cells from PBMCs, obtained after stem cell transplantation. These receptors came from a human patient with POMP-related autoinflammation and immune dysregulation (PRAID). Certain T cells may be donor cells from the graft. CDR3s include the opening cysteine and the closing phenylalanine or tryptophan. The order of the fields is D gene, J gene, clone size, V gene, CDR3 protein, CDR3 DNA. The D gene is left open where the match is weak. Some rows mark clone size as missing; the rest say once, few, many or name a class of expanded clone.

D: -
J: TRBJ2-4
size: -
V: TRBV5-1
CDR3: CASSPTEGALGIQYF
DNA: TGCGCCAGCAGCCCTACGGAGGGGGCGCTTGGCATTCAGTACTTC

D: -
J: TRBJ1-1
size: -
V: TRBV10-2
CDR3: CASRITGNTEAFF
DNA: TGCGCCAGCAGGATTACAGGGAACACTGAAGCTTTCTTT

D: TRBD2
J: TRBJ2-7
size: -
V: TRBV6-6
CDR3: CASSRGGLAGGAYEQYF
DNA: TGTGCCAGCAGTCGAGGGGGACTCGCGGGAGGTGCATACGAGCAGTACTTC

D: TRBD1
J: TRBJ2-1
size: -
V: TRBV7-6
CDR3: CASSFRQGESSYNEQFF
DNA: TGTGCCAGCAGCTTCCGACAGGGGGAAAGCTCCTACAATGAGCAGTTCTTC

D: -
J: TRBJ2-1
size: -
V: TRBV7-3
CDR3: CASSKGGSSYNEQFF
DNA: TGTGCCAGCAGTAAGGGGGGGAGCTCCTACAATGAGCAGTTCTTC

D: -
J: TRBJ2-3
size: -
V: TRBV28
CDR3: CASKLGGTDTQYF
DNA: TGTGCCAGCAAGCTAGGGGGCACAGATACGCAGTATTTT

D: -
J: TRBJ1-6
size: -
V: TRBV6-4
CDR3: CASSEQGGSPLHF
DNA: TGTGCCAGCAGTGAACAGGGCGGCTCACCCCTCCACTTT

D: -
J: TRBJ1-4
size: -
V: TRBV6-1
CDR3: CASSESRYREKLFF
DNA: TGTGCCAGCAGTGAATCAAGATATCGGGAAAAACTGTTTTTT

D: -
J: TRBJ1-6
size: -
V: TRBV6-5
CDR3: CASSYVVGSPLHF
DNA: TGTGCCAGCAGTTACGTTGTGGGTTCACCCCTCCACTTT

D: -
J: TRBJ2-2
size: -
V: TRBV11-1
CDR3: CASSLARPANTGELFF
DNA: TGTGCCAGCAGCTTAGCACGTCCCGCGAACACCGGGGAGCTGTTTTTT

D: TRBD1
J: TRBJ1-5
size: few
V: TRBV4-2
CDR3: CASSTTGVEVNQPQHF
DNA: TGTGCCAGCAGCACGACAGGGGTAGAAGTCAATCAGCCCCAGCATTTT

D: -
J: TRBJ1-1
size: -
V: TRBV29-1
CDR3: CSVEGGSLGITEAFF
DNA: TGCAGCGTTGAAGGTGGGTCCCTGGGGATCACTGAAGCTTTCTTT

D: -
J: TRBJ1-6
size: -
V: TRBV10-3
CDR3: CAIREGVSGSPLHF
DNA: TGTGCCATCAGGGAAGGGGTGTCGGGCTCACCCCTCCACTTT

D: -
J: TRBJ1-2
size: -
V: TRBV3-1/TRBV3-2
CDR3: CASSPGPVYGYTF
DNA: TGTGCCAGCAGCCCGGGACCGGTTTATGGCTACACCTTC

D: -
J: TRBJ2-1
size: -
V: TRBV19
CDR3: CASKEERRSEQFF
DNA: TGTGCCAGTAAGGAGGAGAGGCGATCTGAGCAGTTCTTC

D: -
J: TRBJ1-2
size: -
V: TRBV19
CDR3: CASSIERQGHGYTF
DNA: TGTGCCAGTAGTATAGAGCGGCAGGGCCATGGCTACACCTTC

D: -
J: TRBJ2-2
size: -
V: TRBV19
CDR3: CASSISPLTGELFF
DNA: TGTGCCAGTAGTATATCCCCACTCACCGGGGAGCTGTTTTTT

D: -
J: TRBJ2-7
size: -
V: TRBV7-9
CDR3: CAVSEGYEQYF
DNA: TGTGCCGTGAGCGAGGGCTACGAGCAGTACTTC

D: -
J: TRBJ1-1
size: -
V: TRBV28
CDR3: CASSLVGREAFF
DNA: TGTGCCAGCAGTTTGGTAGGGCGAGAGGCTTTCTTT

D: -
J: TRBJ1-6
size: -
V: TRBV28
CDR3: CASSPRGNSPLHF
DNA: TGTGCCAGCAGCCCGAGGGGGAATTCACCCCTCCACTTT

D: TRBD1
J: TRBJ1-4
size: -
V: TRBV4-1
CDR3: CASRQQGATNEKLFF
DNA: TGCGCCAGCAGGCAACAGGGGGCAACTAATGAAAAACTGTTTTTT

D: -
J: TRBJ2-5
size: -
V: TRBV6-2/TRBV6-3
CDR3: CASSYRRQETQYF
DNA: TGTGCCAGCAGTTACCGGCGGCAAGAGACCCAGTACTTC

D: -
J: TRBJ1-2
size: -
V: TRBV27
CDR3: CASSLSPGPNYGYTF
DNA: TGTGCCAGCAGTTTATCGCCAGGGCCGAACTATGGCTACACCTTC

D: TRBD1
J: TRBJ2-5
size: -
V: TRBV24-1
CDR3: CATSDWGQGIGETQYF
DNA: TGTGCCACCAGTGACTGGGGACAGGGAATCGGGGAGACCCAGTACTTC

D: -
J: TRBJ1-5
size: -
V: TRBV28
CDR3: CASSLIKGYSNQPQHF
DNA: TGTGCCAGCAGTTTAATCAAAGGGTATAGCAATCAGCCCCAGCATTTT

D: TRBD1
J: TRBJ1-6
size: -
V: TRBV5-1
CDR3: CASSNRGQAPQSLHF
DNA: TGCGCCAGCAGCAATAGGGGACAGGCTCCCCAGTCCCTCCACTTT

D: TRBD1
J: TRBJ2-3
size: -
V: TRBV5-6
CDR3: CASSLLYRRQGSSTDTQYF
DNA: TGTGCCAGCAGTCTCCTTTACCGCCGACAGGGATCTAGCACAGATACGCAGTATTTT

D: -
J: TRBJ2-7
size: once
V: TRBV6-1
CDR3: CASSEVNYEQYF
DNA: TGTGCCAGCAGTGAAGTCAACTACGAGCAGTACTTC

D: -
J: TRBJ2-1
size: -
V: TRBV5-6
CDR3: CASSLWRRNEQFF
DNA: TGTGCCAGCAGCTTGTGGCGACGAAATGAGCAGTTCTTC

D: -
J: TRBJ2-2
size: few
V: TRBV7-9
CDR3: CASSRDASNTGELFF
DNA: TGTGCCAGCAGCCGGGATGCTTCGAACACCGGGGAGCTGTTTTTT

D: -
J: TRBJ2-1
size: once
V: TRBV5-1
CDR3: CASSLLGTVPYNEQFF
DNA: TGCGCCAGCAGCCTCCTCGGGACTGTTCCATACAATGAGCAGTTCTTC

D: TRBD1
J: TRBJ1-1
size: -
V: TRBV30
CDR3: CAWSRTGNTEAFF
DNA: TGTGCCTGGAGTAGGACAGGGAACACTGAAGCTTTCTTT

D: TRBD2
J: TRBJ2-1
size: -
V: TRBV4-2
CDR3: CASSLDPSGRGNEQFF
DNA: TGTGCCAGCAGCCTGGACCCTAGCGGGAGGGGCAATGAGCAGTTCTTC

D: -
J: TRBJ1-1
size: -
V: TRBV18
CDR3: CASSFDVSFNTEAFF
DNA: TGTGCCAGCTCATTCGATGTATCGTTTAACACTGAAGCTTTCTTT

D: TRBD1
J: TRBJ1-1
size: -
V: TRBV5-1
CDR3: CASSIAGQITEAFF
DNA: TGCGCCAGCAGCATAGCGGGACAGATCACTGAAGCTTTCTTT

D: TRBD1
J: TRBJ2-1
size: -
V: TRBV11-2
CDR3: CASSDDRGGEQFF
DNA: TGTGCCAGCAGCGATGACAGGGGAGGTGAGCAGTTCTTC